These 2 T cell receptor beta chains came from one sample sequenced in a study of T cell responses to AZD1222 COVID-19 vaccine. The protocol was immunoSEQ multiplex PCR, while the TCRdb copy is restricted to in-frame clones and leaves out a portion. Here the sample spans 100,000 to 150,000 clones, around nine tenths being singletons. The input for sequencing was peripheral blood, taken on day 0 of AZD1222 vaccination. The receptors shown here come from an adult in good health.

The chain has TRBV9 and TRBJ1-2; D might be TRBD1 (6 bases). The CDR3 extends over 14 amino acids. V lost 0 bases and J lost 3, with 9 bases in between. CDR1 is SGDLS and CDR2 is YYNGEE in the germline V gene. For the CDR3, the DNA is TGTGCCAGCAGCGTAGCAGGGGCTGACTATGGCTACACCTTC. As protein: CASSVAGADYGYTF.

The rearrangement links TRBV12-5 to TRBJ1-6; the D gene is possibly TRBD1 (5 bases). Trimming cost V 1 base and J 10 bases, with 8 bases left between them. The CDR3 contains 13 residues. Germline CDR1 is LGHNT and CDR2 is FRNRAP. The CDR3 is CASGLAGSSPLHF. The CDR3 DNA sequence: TGTGCTAGTGGTTTGGCAGGGTCCTCACCCCTCCACTTT.